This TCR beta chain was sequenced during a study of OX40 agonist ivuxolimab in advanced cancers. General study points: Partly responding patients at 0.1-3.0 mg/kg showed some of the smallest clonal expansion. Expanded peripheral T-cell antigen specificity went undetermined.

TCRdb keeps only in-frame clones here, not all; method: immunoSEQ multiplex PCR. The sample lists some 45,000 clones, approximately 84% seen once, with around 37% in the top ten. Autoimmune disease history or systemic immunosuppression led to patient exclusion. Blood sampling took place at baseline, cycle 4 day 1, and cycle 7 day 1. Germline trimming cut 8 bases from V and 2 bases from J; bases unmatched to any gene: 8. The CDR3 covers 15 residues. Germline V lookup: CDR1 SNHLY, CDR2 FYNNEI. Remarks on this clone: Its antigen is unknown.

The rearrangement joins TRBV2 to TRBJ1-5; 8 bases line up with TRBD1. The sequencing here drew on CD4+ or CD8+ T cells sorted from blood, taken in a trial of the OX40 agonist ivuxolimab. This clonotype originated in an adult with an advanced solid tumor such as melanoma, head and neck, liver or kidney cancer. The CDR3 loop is CASRRTGRGNQPQHF. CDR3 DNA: TGTGCCAGCCGCCGGACAGGGCGTGGCAATCAGCCCCAGCATTTT. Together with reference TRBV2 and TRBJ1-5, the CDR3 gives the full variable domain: EPEVTQTPSHQVTQMGQEVILRCVPISNHLYFYWYRQILGQKVEFLVSFYNNEISEKSEIFDDQFSVERPDGSNFTLKIRSTKLEDSAMYFCASRRTGRGNQPQHFGDGTRLSIL.